One T cell receptor (beta chain) is described in this entry. Per the germline V gene, CDR1 is SEHNR and CDR2 is FQNEAQ (reference sequence). The CDR3 runs to 14 residues. V was shortened by 2 bases and J by 4 bases, with 6 bases between the two germline ends. The method was immunoSEQ multiplex PCR; TCRdb's version includes in-frame clones alone and lacks a portion of them. The repertoire has roughly 100,000 clones, 86% of them found once; the top ten carry around 5.9%. This entry comes from a study of OX40 agonist ivuxolimab in advanced cancers. Study-level information: Enrollees could have had prior anti-PD-1, anti-PD-L1 or anti-CTLA-4 therapy, which 30% to 50% had received.

The sample here was CD4+ or CD8+ T cells sorted from blood, taken in a trial of the OX40 agonist ivuxolimab. This chain joins TRBV7-9 and TRBJ1-6; no firm D call. This clonotype was obtained from an adult with an advanced solid tumor such as melanoma, head and neck, liver or kidney cancer. The CDR3 nucleotides read TGTGCCAGCAGCTTATCGGGTTATAATTCACCCCTCCACTTT. Its translation: CASSLSGYNSPLHF.